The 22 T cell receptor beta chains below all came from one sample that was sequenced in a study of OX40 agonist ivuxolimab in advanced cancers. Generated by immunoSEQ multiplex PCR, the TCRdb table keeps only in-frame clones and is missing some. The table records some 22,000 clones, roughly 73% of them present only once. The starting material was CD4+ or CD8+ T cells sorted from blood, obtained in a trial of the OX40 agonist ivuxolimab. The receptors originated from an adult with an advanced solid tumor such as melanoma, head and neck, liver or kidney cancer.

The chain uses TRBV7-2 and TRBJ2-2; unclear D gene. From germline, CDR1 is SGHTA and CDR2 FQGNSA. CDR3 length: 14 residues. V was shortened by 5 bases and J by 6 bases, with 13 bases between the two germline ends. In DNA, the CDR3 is TGTGCCAGCAGCGATGTGGTGGGGTCCGGGGAGCTGTTTTTT. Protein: CASSDVVGSGELFF.

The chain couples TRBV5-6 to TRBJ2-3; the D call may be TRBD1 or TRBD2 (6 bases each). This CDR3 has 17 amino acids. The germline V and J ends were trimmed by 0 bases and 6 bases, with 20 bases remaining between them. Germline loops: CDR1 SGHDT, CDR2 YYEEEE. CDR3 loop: CASSLAPGAHRGDTQYF. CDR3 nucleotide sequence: TGTGCCAGCAGCTTGGCTCCGGGGGCCCACCGCGGCGATACGCAGTATTTT.

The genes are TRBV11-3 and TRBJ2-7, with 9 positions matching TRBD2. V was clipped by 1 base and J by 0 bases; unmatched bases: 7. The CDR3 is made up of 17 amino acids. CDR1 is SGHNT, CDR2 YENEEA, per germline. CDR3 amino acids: CASSLGLAGSPSYEQYF. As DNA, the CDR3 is TGTGCCAGCAGCTTAGGCCTAGCGGGGAGTCCCTCCTACGAGCAGTACTTC.

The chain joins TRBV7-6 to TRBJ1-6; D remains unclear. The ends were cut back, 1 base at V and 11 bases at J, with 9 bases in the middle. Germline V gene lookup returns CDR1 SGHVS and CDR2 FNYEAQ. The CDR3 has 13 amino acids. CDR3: CASSLEVGTPLHF. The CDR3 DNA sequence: TGTGCCAGCAGCTTAGAAGTGGGGACACCCCTCCACTTT.

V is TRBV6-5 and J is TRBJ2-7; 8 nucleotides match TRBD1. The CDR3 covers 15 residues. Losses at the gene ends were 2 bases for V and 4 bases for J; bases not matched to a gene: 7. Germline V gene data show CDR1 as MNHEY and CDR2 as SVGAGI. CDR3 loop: CASSYKTGEVYEQYF. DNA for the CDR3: TGTGCCAGCAGTTACAAGACAGGGGAGGTATACGAGCAGTACTTC.

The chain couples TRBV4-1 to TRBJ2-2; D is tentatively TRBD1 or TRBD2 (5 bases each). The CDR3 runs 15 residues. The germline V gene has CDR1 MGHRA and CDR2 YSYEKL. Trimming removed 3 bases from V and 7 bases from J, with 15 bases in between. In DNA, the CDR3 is TGCGCCAGCAGCCAGGGGGACGGGCTTTTCGGGGAGCTGTTTTTT. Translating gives CASSQGDGLFGELFF.

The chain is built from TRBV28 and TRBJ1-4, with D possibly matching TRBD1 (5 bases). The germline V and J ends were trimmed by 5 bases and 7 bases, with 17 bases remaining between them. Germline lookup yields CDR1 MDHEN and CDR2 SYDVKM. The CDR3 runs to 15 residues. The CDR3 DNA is TGTGCCAGCAGTCCTACGGGGCCTTACCTTGAAAAACTGTTTTTT. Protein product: CASSPTGPYLEKLFF.

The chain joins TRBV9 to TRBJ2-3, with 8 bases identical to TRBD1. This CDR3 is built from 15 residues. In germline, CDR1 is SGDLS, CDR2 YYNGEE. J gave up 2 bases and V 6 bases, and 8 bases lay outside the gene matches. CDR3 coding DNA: TGTGCCAGCACCGAGACAGGGGCACACACAGATACGCAGTATTTT. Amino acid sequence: CASTETGAHTDTQYF.

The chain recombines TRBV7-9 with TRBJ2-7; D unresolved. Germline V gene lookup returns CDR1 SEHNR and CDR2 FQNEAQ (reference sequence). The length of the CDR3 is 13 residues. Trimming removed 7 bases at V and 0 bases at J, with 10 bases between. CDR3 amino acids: CASTPGPSYEQYF. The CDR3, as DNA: TGTGCCAGCACTCCCGGCCCCTCCTACGAGCAGTACTTC.

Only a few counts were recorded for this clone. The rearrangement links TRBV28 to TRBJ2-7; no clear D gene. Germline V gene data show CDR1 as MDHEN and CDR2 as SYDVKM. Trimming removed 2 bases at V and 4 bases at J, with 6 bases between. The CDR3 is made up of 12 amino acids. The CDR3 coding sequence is TGTGCCAGCAGTTTAATCAAGTACGAGCAGTACTTC. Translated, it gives CASSLIKYEQYF.

The CDR3 here is CASSNINTGELFF. CDR3 in DNA: TGTGCCAGCAGCAATATCAACACCGGGGAGCTGTTTTTT. The chain employs TRBV7-9 and TRBJ2-2, with D unclear. In germline, CDR1 is SEHNR, CDR2 FQNEAQ (reference sequence). The CDR3 length is 13 residues. The germline V and J ends were trimmed by 5 bases and 2 bases, with 6 bases remaining between them.

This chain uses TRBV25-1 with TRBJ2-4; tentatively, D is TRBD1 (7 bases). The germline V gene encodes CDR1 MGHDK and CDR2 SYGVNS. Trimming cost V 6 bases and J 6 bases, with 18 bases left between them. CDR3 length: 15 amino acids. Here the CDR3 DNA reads TGTGCCAGCAGCCCAGGAGGGTACAGGGGAAACATTCAGTACTTC. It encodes CASSPGGYRGNIQYF.

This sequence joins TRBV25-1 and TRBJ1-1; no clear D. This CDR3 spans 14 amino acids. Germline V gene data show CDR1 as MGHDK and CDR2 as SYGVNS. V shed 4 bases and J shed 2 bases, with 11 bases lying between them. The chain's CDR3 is CASSGWRANTEAFF. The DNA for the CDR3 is TGTGCCAGCAGTGGATGGAGGGCTAACACTGAAGCTTTCTTT.

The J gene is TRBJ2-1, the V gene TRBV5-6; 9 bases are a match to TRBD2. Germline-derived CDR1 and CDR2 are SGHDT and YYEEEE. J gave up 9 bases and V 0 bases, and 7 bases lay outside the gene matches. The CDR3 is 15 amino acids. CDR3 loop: CASSLGTSVGGEQFF. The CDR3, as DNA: TGTGCCAGCAGCTTGGGGACTAGCGTGGGGGGTGAGCAGTTCTTC. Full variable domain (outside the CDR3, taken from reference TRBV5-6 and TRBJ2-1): DAGVTQSPTHLIKTRGQQVTLRCSPKSGHDTVSWYQQALGQGPQFIFQYYEEEERQRGNFPDRFSGHQFPNYSSELNVNALLLGDSALYLCASSLGTSVGGEQFFGPGTRLTVL.

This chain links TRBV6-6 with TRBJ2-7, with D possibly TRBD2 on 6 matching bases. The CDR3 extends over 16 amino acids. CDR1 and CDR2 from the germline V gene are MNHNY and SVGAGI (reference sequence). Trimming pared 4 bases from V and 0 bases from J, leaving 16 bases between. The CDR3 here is CASSLWGDSSSYEQYF. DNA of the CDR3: TGTGCCAGCAGTTTGTGGGGGGACTCCAGCTCCTACGAGCAGTACTTC.

The CDR3 bases are TGTGCCAGCAGCGTAGACGGCCAGGGGGCGGGCAATGAGCAGTTCTTC. It yields the protein CASSVDGQGAGNEQFF. V and J are TRBV9 and TRBJ2-1; TRBD1 agrees at 8 bases. Germline V lookup: CDR1 SGDLS, CDR2 YYNGEE. There are 16 residues in the CDR3. Unmatched junction bases numbered 8, after V lost 0 bases and J lost 6 bases.

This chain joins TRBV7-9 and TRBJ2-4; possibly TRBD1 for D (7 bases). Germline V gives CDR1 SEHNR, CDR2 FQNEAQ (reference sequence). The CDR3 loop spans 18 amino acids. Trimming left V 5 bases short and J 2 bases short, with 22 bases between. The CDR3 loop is CASSTSAGQFGTKNIQYF. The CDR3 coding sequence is TGTGCCAGCAGCACCTCCGCGGGACAGTTTGGGACCAAAAACATTCAGTACTTC.

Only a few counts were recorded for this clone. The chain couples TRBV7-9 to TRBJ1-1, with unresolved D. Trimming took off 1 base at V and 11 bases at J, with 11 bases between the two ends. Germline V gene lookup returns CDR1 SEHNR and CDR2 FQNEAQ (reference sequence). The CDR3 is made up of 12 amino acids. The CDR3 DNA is TGTGCCAGCAGCTTAGGTGGTTCGACGGCTTTCTTT. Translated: CASSLGGSTAFF.

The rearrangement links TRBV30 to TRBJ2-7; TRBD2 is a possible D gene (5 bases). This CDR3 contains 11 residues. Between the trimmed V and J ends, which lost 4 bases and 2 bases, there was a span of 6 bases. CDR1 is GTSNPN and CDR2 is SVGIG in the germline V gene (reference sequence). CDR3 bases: TGTGCCTGGACAGCGGCCTACGAGCAGTACTTC. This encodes CAWTAAYEQYF.

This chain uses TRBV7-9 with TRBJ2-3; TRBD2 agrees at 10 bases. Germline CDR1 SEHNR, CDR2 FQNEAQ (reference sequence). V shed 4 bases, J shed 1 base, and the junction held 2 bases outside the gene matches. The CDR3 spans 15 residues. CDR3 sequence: CASSSGTSGTDTQYF. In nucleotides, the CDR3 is TGTGCCAGCAGCTCCGGGACTAGCGGCACAGATACGCAGTATTTT.

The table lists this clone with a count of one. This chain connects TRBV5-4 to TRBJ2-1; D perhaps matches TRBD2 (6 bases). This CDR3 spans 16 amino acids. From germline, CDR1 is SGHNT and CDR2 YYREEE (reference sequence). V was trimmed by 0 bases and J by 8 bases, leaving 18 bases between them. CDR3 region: CASSLEEGSWEDEQFF. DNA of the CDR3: TGTGCCAGCAGCTTGGAGGAGGGTAGCTGGGAGGATGAGCAGTTCTTC.

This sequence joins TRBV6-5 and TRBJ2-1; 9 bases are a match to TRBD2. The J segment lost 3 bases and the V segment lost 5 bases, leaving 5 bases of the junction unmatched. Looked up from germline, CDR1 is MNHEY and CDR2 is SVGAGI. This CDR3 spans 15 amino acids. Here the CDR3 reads CASSLSGGNYNEQFF. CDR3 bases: TGTGCCAGCAGTCTTAGCGGGGGAAACTACAATGAGCAGTTCTTC.